The TCR beta chain described here comes from a study of cytomegalovirus exposure and HLA in healthy donors. About the research overall: A prior study identified just under 120 million unique TCR beta sequences from 190 million or so T cells.

Researchers ran the PCR with 60 Vbeta and 13 Jbeta primers. Produced via immunoSEQ multiplex PCR; TCRdb's table is partial and in-frame only. The sample's table shows under 130,000 clones. Germline CDR1 is MDHEN and CDR2 is SYDVKM. The CDR3 is 15 amino acids. The germline V and J ends were trimmed by 6 bases and 4 bases, with 18 bases remaining between them. The sequencing sample was made of PBMCs. The receptor comes from a man aged 50-59 years in good health and CMV-seronegative. The chain uses TRBV28 and TRBJ1-2; D is perhaps TRBD1 (5 bases). The CDR3 loop is CASRDRRAWGYGYTF. The DNA of the CDR3 is TGTGCCAGCAGAGACAGAAGGGCGTGGGGCTATGGCTACACCTTC.